The T cell receptor beta chain described here comes from a study of T-cell memory formation after mild COVID-19. A few counts support this clonotype. The antigen remains undetermined. General study points: Pre-infection memory carried some responding clones, suggesting that cross-reactive memory joined.

TCRdb reprocessed the 5' RACE reads via MiXCR and lists one record per CDR3 protein. In the table there are 350,000 to 450,000 distinct CDR3 sequences, 24% of which are singletons. The CDR3 is made up of 16 amino acids. With 4 bases clipped from V and 0 bases from J, the junction kept 5 bases outside the gene matches. CDR1 is SEHNR and CDR2 is FQNEAQ in the germline V gene (reference sequence). The origin of this receptor is an adult woman who had mild COVID-19 (a few samples of this study predate the infection). Cell type and time point are not known. The chain is built from TRBV7-9 and TRBJ2-1; 8 bases line up with TRBD1. Sequences were obtained from PBMCs or a T cell subset sorted from them (not recorded which). The CDR3 spells CASSSGTGSSYNEQFF. CDR3 nucleotides: TGTGCCAGCAGCTCAGGGACAGGCAGCTCCTACAATGAGCAGTTCTTC.